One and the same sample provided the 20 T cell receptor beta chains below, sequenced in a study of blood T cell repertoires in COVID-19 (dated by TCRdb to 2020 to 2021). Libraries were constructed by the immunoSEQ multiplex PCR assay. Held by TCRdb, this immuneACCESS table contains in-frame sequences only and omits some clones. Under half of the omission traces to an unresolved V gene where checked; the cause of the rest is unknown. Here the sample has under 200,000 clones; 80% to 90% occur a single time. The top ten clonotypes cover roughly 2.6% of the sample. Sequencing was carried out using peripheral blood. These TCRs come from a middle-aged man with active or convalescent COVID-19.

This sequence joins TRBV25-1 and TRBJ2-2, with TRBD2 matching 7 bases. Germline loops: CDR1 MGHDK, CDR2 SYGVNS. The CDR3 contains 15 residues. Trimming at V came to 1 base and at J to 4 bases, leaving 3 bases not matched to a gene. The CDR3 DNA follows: TGTGCCAGCAGTGAATCCGCGGGAGCCACCGGGGAGCTGTTTTTT. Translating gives CASSESAGATGELFF.

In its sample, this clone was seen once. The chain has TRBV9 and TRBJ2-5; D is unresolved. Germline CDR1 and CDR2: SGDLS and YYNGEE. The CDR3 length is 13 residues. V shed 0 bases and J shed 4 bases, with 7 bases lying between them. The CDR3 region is CASSVAPSETQYF. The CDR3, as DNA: TGTGCCAGCAGCGTAGCCCCCTCAGAGACCCAGTACTTC. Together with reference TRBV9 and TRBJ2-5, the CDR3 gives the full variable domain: DSGVTQTPKHLITATGQRVTLRCSPRSGDLSVYWYQQSLDQGLQFLIQYYNGEERAKGNILERFSAQQFPDLHSELNLSSLELGDSALYFCASSVAPSETQYFGPGTRLLVL.

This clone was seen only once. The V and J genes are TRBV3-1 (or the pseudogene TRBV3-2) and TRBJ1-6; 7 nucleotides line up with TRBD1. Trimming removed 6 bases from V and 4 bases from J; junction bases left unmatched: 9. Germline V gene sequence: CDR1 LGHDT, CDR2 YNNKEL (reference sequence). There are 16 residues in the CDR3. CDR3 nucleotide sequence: TGTGCCAGCAGTCGGAGCCCGGGACAGTATAATTCACCCCTCCACTTT. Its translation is CASSRSPGQYNSPLHF.

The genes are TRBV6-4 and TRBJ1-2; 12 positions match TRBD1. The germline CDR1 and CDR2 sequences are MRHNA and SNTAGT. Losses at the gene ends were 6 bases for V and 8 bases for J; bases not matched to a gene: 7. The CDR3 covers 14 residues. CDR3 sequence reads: CASRGTGGFGGYTF. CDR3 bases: TGTGCCAGCAGGGGGACAGGGGGCTTTGGAGGCTACACCTTC.

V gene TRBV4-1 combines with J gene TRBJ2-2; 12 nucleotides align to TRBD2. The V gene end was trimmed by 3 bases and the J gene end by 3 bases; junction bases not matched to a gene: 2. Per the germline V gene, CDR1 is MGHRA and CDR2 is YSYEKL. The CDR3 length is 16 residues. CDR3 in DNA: TGCGCCAGCAGCCAGACTAGCGGGGGACACACCGGGGAGCTGTTTTTT. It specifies CASSQTSGGHTGELFF.

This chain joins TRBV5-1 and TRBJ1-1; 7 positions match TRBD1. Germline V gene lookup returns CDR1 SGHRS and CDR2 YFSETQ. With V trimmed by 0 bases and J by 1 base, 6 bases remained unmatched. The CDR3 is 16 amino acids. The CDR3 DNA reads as TGCGCCAGCAGCTTGGCCTTACAGGGGTCGAACACTGAAGCTTTCTTT. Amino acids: CASSLALQGSNTEAFF.

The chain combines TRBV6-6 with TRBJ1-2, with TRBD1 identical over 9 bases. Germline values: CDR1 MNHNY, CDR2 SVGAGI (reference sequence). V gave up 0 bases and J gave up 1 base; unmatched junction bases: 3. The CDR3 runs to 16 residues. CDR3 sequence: CASSYSMGQGNYGYTF. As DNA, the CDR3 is TGTGCCAGCAGTTACTCGATGGGACAGGGTAACTATGGCTACACCTTC.

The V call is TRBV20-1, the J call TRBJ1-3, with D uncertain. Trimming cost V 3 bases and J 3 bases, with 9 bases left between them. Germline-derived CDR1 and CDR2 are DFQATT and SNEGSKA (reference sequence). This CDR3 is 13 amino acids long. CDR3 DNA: TGCAGTGCTAGTCCGGGAAATGGAAACACCATATATTTT. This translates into CSASPGNGNTIYF.

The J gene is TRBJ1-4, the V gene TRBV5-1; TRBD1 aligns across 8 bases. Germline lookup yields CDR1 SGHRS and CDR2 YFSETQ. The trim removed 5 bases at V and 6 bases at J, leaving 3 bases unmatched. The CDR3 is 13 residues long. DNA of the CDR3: TGCGCCAGCAGTCCGGACAGGGATGAAAAACTGTTTTTT. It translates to CASSPDRDEKLFF.

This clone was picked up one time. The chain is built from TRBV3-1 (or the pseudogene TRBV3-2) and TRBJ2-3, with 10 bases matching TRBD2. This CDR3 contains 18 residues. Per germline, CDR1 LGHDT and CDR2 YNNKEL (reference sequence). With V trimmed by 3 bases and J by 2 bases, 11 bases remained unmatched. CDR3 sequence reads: CASSQGSGGTHHTDTQYF. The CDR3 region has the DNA TGTGCCAGCAGCCAGGGTAGCGGGGGGACTCATCACACAGATACGCAGTATTTT.

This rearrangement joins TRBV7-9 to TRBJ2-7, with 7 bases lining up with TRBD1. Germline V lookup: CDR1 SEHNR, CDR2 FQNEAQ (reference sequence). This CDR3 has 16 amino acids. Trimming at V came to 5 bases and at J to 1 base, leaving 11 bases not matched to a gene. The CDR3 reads CASSPRQGLGSYEQYF. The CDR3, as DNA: TGTGCCAGCAGCCCCCGACAGGGTCTCGGATCCTACGAGCAGTACTTC.

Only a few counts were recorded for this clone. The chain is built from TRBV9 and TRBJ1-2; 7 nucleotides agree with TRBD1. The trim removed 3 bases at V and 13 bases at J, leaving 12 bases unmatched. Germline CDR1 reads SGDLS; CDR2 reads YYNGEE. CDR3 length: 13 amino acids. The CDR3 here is CASSADRVTHLTF. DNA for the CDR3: TGTGCCAGCAGCGCTGACAGGGTGACTCATCTCACCTTC. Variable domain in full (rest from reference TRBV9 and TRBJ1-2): DSGVTQTPKHLITATGQRVTLRCSPRSGDLSVYWYQQSLDQGLQFLIQYYNGEERAKGNILERFSAQQFPDLHSELNLSSLELGDSALYFCASSADRVTHLTFGSGTRLTVV.

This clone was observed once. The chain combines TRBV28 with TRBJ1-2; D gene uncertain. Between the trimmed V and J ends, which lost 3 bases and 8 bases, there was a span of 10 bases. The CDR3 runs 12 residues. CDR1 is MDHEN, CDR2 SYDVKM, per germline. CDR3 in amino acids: CASSLAPRGYTF. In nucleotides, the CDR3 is TGTGCCAGCAGTTTGGCCCCGAGGGGCTACACCTTC.

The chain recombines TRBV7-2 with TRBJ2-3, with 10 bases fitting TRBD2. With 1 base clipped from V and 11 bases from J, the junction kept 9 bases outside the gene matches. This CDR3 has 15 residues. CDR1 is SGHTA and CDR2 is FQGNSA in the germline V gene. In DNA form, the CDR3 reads TGTGCCAGCAGCTTAGACCAAAGCGGGGGGGCCTTGCAGTATTTT. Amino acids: CASSLDQSGGALQYF.

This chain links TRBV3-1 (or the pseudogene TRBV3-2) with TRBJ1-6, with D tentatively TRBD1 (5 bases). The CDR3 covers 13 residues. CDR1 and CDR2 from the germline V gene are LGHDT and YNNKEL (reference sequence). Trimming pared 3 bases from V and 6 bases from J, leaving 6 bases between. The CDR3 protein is CASSQGLNSPLHF. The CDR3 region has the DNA TGTGCCAGCAGCCAGGGACTTAATTCACCCCTCCACTTT.

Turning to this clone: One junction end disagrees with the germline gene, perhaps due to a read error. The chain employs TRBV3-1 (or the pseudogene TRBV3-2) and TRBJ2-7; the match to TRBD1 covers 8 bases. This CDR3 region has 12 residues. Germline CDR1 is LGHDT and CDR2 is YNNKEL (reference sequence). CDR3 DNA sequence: TGTGCCAGCAGCCAAATTCCGGGACAGGTGAACTTC. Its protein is CASSQIPGQVNF.

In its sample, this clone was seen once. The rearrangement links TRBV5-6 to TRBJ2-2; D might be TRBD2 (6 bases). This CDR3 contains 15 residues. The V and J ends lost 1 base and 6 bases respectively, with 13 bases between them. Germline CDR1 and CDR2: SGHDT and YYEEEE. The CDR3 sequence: CASSLKGLSAGELFF. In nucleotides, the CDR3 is TGTGCCAGCAGCTTGAAGGGACTCTCAGCCGGGGAGCTGTTTTTT.

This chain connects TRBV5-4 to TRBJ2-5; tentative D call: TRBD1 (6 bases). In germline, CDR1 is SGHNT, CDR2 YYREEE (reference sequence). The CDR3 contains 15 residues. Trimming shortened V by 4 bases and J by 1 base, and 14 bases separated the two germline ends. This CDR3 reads CASSADRRSQETQYF. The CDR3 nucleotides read TGTGCCAGCAGCGCCGACAGGAGATCCCAAGAGACCCAGTACTTC. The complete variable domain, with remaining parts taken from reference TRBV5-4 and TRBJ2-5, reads ETGVTQSPTHLIKTRGQQVTLRCSSQSGHNTVSWYQQALGQGPQFIFQYYREEENGRGNFPPRFSGLQFPNYSSELNVNALELDDSALYLCASSADRRSQETQYFGPGTRLLVL.

The CDR3 reads CASSVGLQGTQYF. The CDR3 DNA follows: TGTGCCAGCAGCGTAGGACTACAGGGTACCCAGTACTTC. The rearrangement uses TRBV9 and TRBJ2-5; D might be TRBD1 (6 bases). The CDR3 loop spans 13 amino acids. Trimming removed 0 bases from V and 8 bases from J, with 11 bases in between. The germline gives CDR1 SGDLS, CDR2 YYNGEE.

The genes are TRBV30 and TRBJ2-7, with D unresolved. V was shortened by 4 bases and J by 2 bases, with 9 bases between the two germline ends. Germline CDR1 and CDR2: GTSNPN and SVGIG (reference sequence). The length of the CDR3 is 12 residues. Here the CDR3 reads CAWTHSTYEQYF. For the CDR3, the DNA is TGTGCCTGGACCCACTCCACCTACGAGCAGTACTTC.